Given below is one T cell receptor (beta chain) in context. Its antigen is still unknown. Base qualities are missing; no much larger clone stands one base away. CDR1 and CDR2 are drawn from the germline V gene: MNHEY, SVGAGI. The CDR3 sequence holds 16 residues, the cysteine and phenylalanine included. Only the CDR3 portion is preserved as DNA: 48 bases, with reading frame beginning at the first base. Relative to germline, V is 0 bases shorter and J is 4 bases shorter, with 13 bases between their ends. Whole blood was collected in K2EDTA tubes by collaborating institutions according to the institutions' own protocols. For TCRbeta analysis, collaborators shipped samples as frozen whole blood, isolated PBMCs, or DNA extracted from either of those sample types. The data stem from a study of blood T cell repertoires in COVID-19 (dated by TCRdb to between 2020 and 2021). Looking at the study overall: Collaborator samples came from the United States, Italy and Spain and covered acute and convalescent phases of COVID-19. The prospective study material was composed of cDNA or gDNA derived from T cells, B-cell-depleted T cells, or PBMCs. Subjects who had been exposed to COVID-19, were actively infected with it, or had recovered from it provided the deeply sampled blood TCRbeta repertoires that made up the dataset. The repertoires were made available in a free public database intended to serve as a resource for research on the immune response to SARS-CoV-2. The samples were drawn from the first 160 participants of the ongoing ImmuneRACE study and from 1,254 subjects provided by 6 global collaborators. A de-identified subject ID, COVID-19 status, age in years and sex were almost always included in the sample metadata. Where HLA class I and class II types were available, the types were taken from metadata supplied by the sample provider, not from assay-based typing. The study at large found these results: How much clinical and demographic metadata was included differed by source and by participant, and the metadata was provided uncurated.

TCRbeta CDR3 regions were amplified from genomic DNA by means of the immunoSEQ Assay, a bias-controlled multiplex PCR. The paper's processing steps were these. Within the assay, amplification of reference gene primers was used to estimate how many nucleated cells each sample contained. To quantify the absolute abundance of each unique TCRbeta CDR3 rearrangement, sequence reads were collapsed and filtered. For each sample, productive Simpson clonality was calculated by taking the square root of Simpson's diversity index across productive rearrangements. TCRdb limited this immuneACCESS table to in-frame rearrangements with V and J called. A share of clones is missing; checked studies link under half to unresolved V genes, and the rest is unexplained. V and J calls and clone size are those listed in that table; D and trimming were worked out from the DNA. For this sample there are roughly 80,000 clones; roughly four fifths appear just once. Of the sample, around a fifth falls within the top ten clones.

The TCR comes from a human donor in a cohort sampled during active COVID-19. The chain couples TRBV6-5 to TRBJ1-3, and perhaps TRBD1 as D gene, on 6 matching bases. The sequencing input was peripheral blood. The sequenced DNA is TGTGCCAGCAGTTACTCGAAACAGGGTGCGGGAAACACCATATATTTT. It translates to CASSYSKQGAGNTIYF.